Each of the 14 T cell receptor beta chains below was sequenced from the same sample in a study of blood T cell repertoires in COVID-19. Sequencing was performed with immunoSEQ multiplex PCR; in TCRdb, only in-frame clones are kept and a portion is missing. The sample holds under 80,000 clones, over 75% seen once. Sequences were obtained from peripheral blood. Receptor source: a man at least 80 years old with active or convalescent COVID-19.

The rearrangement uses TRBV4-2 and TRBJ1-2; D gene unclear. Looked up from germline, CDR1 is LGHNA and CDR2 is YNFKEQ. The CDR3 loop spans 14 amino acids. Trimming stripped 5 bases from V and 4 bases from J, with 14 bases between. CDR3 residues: CASSSGLPFYGYTF. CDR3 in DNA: TGTGCCAGCAGCTCTGGACTGCCATTCTATGGCTACACCTTC.

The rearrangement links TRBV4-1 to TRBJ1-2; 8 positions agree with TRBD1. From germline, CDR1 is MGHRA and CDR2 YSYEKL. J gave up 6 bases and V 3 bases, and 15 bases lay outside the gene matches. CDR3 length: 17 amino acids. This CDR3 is CASSQGDRGRVVDGYTF. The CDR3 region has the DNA TGCGCCAGCAGCCAGGGTGACAGGGGAAGAGTTGTGGATGGCTACACCTTC.

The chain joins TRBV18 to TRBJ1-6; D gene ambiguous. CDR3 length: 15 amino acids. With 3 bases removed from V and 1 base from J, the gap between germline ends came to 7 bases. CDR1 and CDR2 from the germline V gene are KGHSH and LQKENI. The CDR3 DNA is TGTGCCAGCTCACCGTCTCAGTCCTATAATTCACCCCTCCACTTT. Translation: CASSPSQSYNSPLHF.

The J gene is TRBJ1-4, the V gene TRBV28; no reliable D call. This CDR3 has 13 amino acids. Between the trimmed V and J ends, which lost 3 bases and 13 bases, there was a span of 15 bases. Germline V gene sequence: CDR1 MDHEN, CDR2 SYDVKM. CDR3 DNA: TGTGCCAGCAGTTTCGGGTCCCAGAATGGACTGTTTTTT. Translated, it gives CASSFGSQNGLFF.

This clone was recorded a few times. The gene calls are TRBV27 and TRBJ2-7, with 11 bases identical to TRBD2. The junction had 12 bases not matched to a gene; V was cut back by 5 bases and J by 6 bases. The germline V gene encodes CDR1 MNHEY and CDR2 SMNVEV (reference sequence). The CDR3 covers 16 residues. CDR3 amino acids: CASSPRVAGGPGEQYF. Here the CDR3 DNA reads TGTGCCAGCAGTCCCCGAGTAGCGGGAGGGCCTGGCGAGCAGTACTTC.

The CDR3 here is CASSQGLAADTQYF. CDR3 DNA: TGCGCCAGCAGCCAAGGACTAGCCGCAGATACGCAGTATTTT. The chain links TRBV4-1 to TRBJ2-3, with 7 bases lining up with TRBD2. Trimming cost V 1 base and J 4 bases; bases outside gene matches: 2. Per the germline V gene, CDR1 is MGHRA and CDR2 is YSYEKL. The CDR3 is 14 amino acids.

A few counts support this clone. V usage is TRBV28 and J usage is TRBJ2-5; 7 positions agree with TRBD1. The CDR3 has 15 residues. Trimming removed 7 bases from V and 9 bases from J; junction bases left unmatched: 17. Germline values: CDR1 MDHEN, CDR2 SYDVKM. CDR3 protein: CASIPRTGLAAAQYF. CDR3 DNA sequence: TGTGCCAGCATTCCTAGGACAGGCCTTGCCGCGGCCCAGTACTTC.

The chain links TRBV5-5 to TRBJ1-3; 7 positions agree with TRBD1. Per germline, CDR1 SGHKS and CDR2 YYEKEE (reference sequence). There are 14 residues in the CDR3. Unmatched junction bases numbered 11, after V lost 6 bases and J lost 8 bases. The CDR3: CASTLQQGIHTIYF. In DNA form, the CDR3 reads TGTGCCAGCACCCTGCAACAGGGGATTCACACCATATATTTT.

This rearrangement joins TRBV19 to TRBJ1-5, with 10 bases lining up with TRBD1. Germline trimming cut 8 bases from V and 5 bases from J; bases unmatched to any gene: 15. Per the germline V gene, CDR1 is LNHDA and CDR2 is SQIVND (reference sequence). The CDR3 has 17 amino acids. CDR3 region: CASVSGTGVLDYQPQHF. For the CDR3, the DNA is TGTGCCAGTGTCTCTGGGACAGGGGTACTAGATTATCAGCCCCAGCATTTT.

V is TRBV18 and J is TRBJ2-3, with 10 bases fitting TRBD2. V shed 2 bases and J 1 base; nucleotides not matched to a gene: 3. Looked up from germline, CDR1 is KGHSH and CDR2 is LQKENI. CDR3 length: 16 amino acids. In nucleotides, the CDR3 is TGTGCCAGCTCACCATCCGGGACTAGCGGCACAGATACGCAGTATTTT. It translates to CASSPSGTSGTDTQYF. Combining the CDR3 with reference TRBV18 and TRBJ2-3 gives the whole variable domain NAGVMQNPRHLVRRRGQEARLRCSPMKGHSHVYWYRQLPEEGLKFMVYLQKENIIDESGMPKERFSAEFPKEGPSILRIQQVVRGDSAAYFCASSPSGTSGTDTQYFGPGTRLTVL.

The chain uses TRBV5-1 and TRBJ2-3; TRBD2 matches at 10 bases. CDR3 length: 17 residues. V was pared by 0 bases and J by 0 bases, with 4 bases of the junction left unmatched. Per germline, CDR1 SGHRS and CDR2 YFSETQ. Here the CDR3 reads CASSLGLAGGSTDTQYF. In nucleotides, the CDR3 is TGCGCCAGCAGCTTGGGGTTAGCGGGGGGTAGCACAGATACGCAGTATTTT.

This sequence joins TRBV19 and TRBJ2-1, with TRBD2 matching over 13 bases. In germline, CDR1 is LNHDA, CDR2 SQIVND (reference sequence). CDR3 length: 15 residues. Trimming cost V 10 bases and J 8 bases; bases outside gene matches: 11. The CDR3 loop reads CATARTSGSGDEQFF. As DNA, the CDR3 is TGTGCCACCGCCCGGACTAGCGGGAGTGGTGATGAGCAGTTCTTC.

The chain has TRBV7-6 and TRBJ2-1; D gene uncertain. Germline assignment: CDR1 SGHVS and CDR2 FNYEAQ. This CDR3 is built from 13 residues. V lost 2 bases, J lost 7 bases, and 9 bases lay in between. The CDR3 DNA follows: TGTGCCAGCAGCTTAAGTCGTCGGAATGAGCAGTTCTTC. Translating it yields CASSLSRRNEQFF.

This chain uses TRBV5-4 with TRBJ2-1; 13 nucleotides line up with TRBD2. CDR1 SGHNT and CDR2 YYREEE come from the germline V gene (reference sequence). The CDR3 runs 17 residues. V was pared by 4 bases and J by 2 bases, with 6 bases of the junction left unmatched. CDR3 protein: CASSGAGTSGTYNEQFF. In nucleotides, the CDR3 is TGTGCCAGCAGCGGCGCCGGGACTAGCGGGACCTACAATGAGCAGTTCTTC. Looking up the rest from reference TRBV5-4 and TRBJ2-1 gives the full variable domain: ETGVTQSPTHLIKTRGQQVTLRCSSQSGHNTVSWYQQALGQGPQFIFQYYREEENGRGNFPPRFSGLQFPNYSSELNVNALELDDSALYLCASSGAGTSGTYNEQFFGPGTRLTVL.